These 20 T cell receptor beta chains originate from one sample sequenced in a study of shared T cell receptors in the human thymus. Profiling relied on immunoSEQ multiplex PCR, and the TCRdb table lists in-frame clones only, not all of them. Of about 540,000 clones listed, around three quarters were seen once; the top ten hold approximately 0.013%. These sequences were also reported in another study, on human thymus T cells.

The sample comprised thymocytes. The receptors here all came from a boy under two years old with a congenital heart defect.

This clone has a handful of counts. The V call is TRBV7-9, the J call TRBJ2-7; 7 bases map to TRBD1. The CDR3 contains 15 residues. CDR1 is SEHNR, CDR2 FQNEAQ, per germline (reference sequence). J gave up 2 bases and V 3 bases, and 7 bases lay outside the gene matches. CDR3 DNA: TGTGCCAGCAGCTTTGGACAGGCTCTAACCTACGAGCAGTACTTC. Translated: CASSFGQALTYEQYF.

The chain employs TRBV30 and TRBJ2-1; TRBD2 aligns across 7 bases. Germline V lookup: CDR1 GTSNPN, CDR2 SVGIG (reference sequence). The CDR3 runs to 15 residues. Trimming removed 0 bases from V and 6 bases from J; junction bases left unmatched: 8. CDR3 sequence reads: CAWSVPSGTFNEQFF. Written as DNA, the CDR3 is TGTGCCTGGAGTGTACCCAGCGGGACTTTCAATGAGCAGTTCTTC.

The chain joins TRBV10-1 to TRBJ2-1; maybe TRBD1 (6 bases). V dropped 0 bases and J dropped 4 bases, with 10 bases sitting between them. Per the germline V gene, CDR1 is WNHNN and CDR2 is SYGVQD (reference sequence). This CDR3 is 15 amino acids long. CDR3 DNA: TGCGCCAGCAGTGAGTCGGGACAAGAATACAATGAGCAGTTCTTC. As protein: CASSESGQEYNEQFF.

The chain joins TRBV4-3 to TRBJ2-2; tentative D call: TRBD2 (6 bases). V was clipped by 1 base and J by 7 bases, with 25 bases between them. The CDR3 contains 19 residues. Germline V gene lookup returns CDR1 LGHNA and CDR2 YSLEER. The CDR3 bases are TGCGCCAGCAGCCAAGGGCGAACTGCGGGACTGCCCCCTTTCGGGGAGCTGTTTTTT. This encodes CASSQGRTAGLPPFGELFF.

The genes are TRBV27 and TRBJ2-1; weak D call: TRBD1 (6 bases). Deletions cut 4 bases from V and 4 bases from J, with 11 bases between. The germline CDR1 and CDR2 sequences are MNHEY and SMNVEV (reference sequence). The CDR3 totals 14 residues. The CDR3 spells CASSSGQPYNEQFF. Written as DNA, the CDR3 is TGTGCCAGCAGTTCCGGACAGCCATACAATGAGCAGTTCTTC.

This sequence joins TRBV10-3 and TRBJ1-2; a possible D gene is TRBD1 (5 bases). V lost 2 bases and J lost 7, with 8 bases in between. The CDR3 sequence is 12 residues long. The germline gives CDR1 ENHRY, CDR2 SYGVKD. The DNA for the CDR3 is TGTGCCATCAGTGAGCAGGGCGTTGGCTACACCTTC. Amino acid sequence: CAISEQGVGYTF.

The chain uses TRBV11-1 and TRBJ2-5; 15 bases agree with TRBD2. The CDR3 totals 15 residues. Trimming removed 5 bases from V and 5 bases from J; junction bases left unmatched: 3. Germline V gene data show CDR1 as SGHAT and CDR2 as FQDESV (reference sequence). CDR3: CASSAGTSGRETQYF. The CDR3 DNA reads TGTGCCAGCAGCGCCGGGACTAGCGGGAGGGAGACCCAGTACTTC.

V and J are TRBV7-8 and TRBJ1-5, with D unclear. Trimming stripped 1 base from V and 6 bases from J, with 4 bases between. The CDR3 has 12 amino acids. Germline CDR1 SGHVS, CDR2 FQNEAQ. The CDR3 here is CASSLGSQPQHF. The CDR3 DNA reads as TGTGCCAGCAGCTTAGGGAGTCAGCCCCAGCATTTT. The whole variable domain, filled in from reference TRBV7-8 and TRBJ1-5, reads GAGVSQSPRYKVAKRGQDVALRCDPISGHVSLFWYQQALGQGPEFLTYFQNEAQLDKSGLPSDRFFAERPEGSVSTLKIQRTQQEDSAVYLCASSLGSQPQHFGDGTRLSIL.

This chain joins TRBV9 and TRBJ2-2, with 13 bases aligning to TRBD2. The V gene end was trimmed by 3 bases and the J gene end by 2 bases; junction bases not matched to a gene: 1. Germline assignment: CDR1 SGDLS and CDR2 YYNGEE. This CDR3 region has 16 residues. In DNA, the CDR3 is TGTGCCAGCAGCGGGACTAGCGGGAGTAACACCGGGGAGCTGTTTTTT. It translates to CASSGTSGSNTGELFF.

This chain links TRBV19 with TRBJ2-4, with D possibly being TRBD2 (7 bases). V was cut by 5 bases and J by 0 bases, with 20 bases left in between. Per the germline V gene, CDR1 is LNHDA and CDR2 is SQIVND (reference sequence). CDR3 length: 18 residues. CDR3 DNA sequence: TGTGCCAGTAGTCGAAGAGGGGGGGACATCCTAGCCAAAAACATTCAGTACTTC. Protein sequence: CASSRRGGDILAKNIQYF.

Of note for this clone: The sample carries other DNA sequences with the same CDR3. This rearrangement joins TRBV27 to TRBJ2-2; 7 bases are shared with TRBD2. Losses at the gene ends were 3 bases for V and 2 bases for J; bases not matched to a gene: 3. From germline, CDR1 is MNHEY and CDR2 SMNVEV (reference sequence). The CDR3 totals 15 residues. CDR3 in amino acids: CASSLAGVNTGELFF. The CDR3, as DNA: TGTGCCAGCAGTTTGGCGGGGGTCAACACCGGGGAGCTGTTTTTT.

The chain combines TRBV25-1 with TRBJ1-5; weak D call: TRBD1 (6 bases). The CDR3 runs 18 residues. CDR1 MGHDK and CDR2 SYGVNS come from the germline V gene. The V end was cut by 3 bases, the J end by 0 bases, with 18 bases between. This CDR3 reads CASSDSRTGPYSNQPQHF. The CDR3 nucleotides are TGTGCCAGCAGTGATTCCCGAACAGGGCCATATAGCAATCAGCCCCAGCATTTT.

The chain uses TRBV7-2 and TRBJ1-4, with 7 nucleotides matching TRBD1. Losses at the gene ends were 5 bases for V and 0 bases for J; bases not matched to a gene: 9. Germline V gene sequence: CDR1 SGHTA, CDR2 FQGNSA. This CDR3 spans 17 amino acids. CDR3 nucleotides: TGTGCCAGCAGCGTCGACAGGGCAGCGGCAACTAATGAAAAACTGTTTTTT. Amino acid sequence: CASSVDRAAATNEKLFF.

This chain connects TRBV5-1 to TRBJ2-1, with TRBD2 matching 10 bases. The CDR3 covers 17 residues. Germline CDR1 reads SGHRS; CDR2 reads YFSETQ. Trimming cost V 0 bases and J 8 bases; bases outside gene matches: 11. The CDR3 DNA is TGCGCCAGCAGCTTGGGGGGGTTGGCTAGCGGGGGTGATGAGCAGTTCTTC. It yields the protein CASSLGGLASGGDEQFF.

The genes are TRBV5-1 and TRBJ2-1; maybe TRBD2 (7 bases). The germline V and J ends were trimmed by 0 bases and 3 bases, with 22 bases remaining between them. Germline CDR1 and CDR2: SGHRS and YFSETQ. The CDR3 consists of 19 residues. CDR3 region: CASSLAAAGRGRGYNEQFF. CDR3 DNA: TGCGCCAGCAGCTTGGCAGCGGCGGGGAGGGGGAGAGGCTACAATGAGCAGTTCTTC.

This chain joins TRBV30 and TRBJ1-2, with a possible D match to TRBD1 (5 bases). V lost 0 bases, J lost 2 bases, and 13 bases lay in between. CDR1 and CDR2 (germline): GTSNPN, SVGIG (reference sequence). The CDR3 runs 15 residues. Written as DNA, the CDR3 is TGTGCCTGGAGTGTACCTGGAGGGGCCAACTATGGCTACACCTTC. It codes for CAWSVPGGANYGYTF.

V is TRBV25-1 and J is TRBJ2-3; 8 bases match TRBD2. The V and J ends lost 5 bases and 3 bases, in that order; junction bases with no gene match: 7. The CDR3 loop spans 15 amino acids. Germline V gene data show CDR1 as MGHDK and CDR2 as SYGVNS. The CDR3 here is CASSTPGLGTDTQYF. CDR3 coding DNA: TGTGCCAGCAGTACGCCGGGACTAGGGACAGATACGCAGTATTTT. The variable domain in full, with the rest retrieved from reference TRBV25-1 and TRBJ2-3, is EADIYQTPRYLVIGTGKKITLECSQTMGHDKMYWYQQDPGMELHLIHYSYGVNSTEKGDLSSESTVSRIRTEHFPLTLESARPSHTSQYLCASSTPGLGTDTQYFGPGTRLTVL.

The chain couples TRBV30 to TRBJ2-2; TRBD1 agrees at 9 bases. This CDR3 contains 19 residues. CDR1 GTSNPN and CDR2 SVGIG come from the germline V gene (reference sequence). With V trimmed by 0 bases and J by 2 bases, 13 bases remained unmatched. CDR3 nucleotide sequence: TGTGCCTGGAGTGTACCACCGGGGACAGGGCAGAGAAACACCGGGGAGCTGTTTTTT. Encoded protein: CAWSVPPGTGQRNTGELFF.

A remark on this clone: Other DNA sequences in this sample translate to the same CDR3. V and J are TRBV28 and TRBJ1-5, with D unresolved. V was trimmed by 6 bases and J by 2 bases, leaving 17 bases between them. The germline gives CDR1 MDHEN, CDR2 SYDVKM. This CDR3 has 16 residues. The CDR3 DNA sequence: TGTGCCAGCAGAGAAAGCGGCGGGTCAGGCAATCAGCCCCAGCATTTT. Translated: CASRESGGSGNQPQHF.

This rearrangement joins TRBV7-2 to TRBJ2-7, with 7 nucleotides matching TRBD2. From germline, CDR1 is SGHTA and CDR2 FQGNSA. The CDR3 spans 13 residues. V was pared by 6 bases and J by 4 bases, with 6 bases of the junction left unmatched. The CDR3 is CASSRRLAYEQYF. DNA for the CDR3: TGTGCCAGCAGTCGTAGACTAGCTTACGAGCAGTACTTC. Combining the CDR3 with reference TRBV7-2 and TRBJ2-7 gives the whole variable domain GAGVSQSPSNKVTEKGKDVELRCDPISGHTALYWYRQSLGQGLEFLIYFQGNSAPDKSGLPSDRFSAERTGGSVSTLTIQRTQQEDSAVYLCASSRRLAYEQYFGPGTRLTVT.